Below, 28 T cell receptor beta chains from the same sample are listed, as sequenced in a study of shared clonotypes between healthy human individuals (dated by TCRdb to the early 2020s). The library was prepared using the immunoSEQ multiplex PCR assay. TCRdb mirrors the immuneACCESS table, restricted to in-frame sequences. Some clones are absent from its copies; in checked studies, under half trace to an unresolved V gene, and the reason for the others is unknown. The sample profile shows 2,500,000 or so clones; just over 90% of them were found once. Roughly 0.13% of the sample goes to the ten largest clones. The sequencing input was naive CD4+ T cells sorted from blood. Reading the label with the study, this specimen's cell subset or site is: CD45RA+ positively selected. The receptors derive from a man aged 18 to 29 in good health.

This clone was recorded only once. This sequence joins TRBV15 and TRBJ1-1, with D unclear. Looked up from germline, CDR1 is LNHNV and CDR2 is YYDKDF (reference sequence). This CDR3 contains 13 residues. V was cut by 7 bases and J by 5 bases, with 14 bases left in between. CDR3 residues: CATTSIGVTEAFF. The CDR3 nucleotides read TGTGCCACCACCTCCATCGGGGTAACTGAAGCTTTCTTT.

Turning to this clone: The same CDR3 is also encoded by other DNA sequences in this sample. The chain uses TRBV18 and TRBJ1-2; 8 bases are a match to TRBD1. J lost 3 bases, V lost 5 bases, and 2 bases had no gene match. The germline gives CDR1 KGHSH, CDR2 LQKENI. The CDR3 length is 13 residues. CDR3 loop: CASSAGQDYGYTF. The CDR3 nucleotides are TGTGCCAGCTCAGCGGGACAGGACTATGGCTACACCTTC.

The chain combines TRBV4-2 with TRBJ1-6; D not certain. The CDR3 sequence is 17 residues long. CDR1 is LGHNA, CDR2 YNFKEQ, per germline. Trimming took off 1 base at V and 0 bases at J, with 10 bases between the two ends. This CDR3 reads CASSQVFRGSYNSPLHF. The CDR3, as DNA: TGTGCCAGCAGCCAAGTCTTCCGAGGCTCCTATAATTCACCCCTCCACTTT.

This clone was counted only a few times. This chain links TRBV5-1 with TRBJ2-2; D is perhaps TRBD1 (5 bases). Germline CDR1 is SGHRS and CDR2 is YFSETQ. This CDR3 spans 14 amino acids. The V end lost 5 bases, the J end lost 1 base, and 9 bases lay between the germline ends. This CDR3 is CASRAGQNTGELFF. The CDR3 DNA sequence: TGCGCCAGCAGGGCAGGGCAGAACACCGGGGAGCTGTTTTTT.

The V call is TRBV6-5, the J call TRBJ2-4; D is perhaps TRBD1 or TRBD2 (5 bases each). This CDR3 has 16 amino acids. Trimming took off 4 bases at V and 1 base at J, with 14 bases between the two ends. CDR1 and CDR2 from the germline V gene are MNHEY and SVGAGI. CDR3 DNA sequence: TGTGCCAGCAGTTCACGTTCCGGGGCCGCCAAAAACATTCAGTACTTC. Protein: CASSSRSGAAKNIQYF.

Only one count was recorded for this clone. DNA of the CDR3: TGTGCCAGACAGGGGGGAAACACCATATATTTT. Encoded protein: CARQGGNTIYF. This chain uses TRBV6-4 with TRBJ1-3; 7 bases align to TRBD1. Germline CDR1 and CDR2: MRHNA and SNTAGT. The CDR3 contains 11 residues. J lost 4 bases, V lost 9 bases, and 0 bases had no gene match.

This clone was recorded a few times. Other DNA sequences in this specimen translate into the identical CDR3. The V and J genes are TRBV5-1 and TRBJ1-1; D not resolved. Germline assignment: CDR1 SGHRS and CDR2 YFSETQ. Trimming removed 0 bases at V and 1 base at J, with 7 bases between. The CDR3 length is 14 residues. CDR3 sequence: CASSLESGNTEAFF. The CDR3 region has the DNA TGCGCCAGCAGCTTGGAATCCGGGAACACTGAAGCTTTCTTT.

This clone came up a few times. V usage is TRBV9 and J usage is TRBJ1-1, with D hard to call. The CDR3 totals 13 residues. The germline V gene has CDR1 SGDLS and CDR2 YYNGEE. V shed 4 bases and J shed 2 bases, with 9 bases lying between them. CDR3 sequence reads: CASSRYRNTEAFF. For the CDR3, the DNA is TGTGCCAGCAGCCGGTATAGAAACACTGAAGCTTTCTTT.

The chain carries TRBV2 and TRBJ1-5; D gene uncertain. Trimming pared 7 bases from V and 0 bases from J, leaving 19 bases between. The CDR3 spans 17 residues. Germline loops: CDR1 SNHLY, CDR2 FYNNEI. As DNA, the CDR3 is TGTGCCAGCAATGGACGGGCAGCGGCTAATAGCAATCAGCCCCAGCATTTT. Translating gives CASNGRAAANSNQPQHF.

The chain joins TRBV6-5 to TRBJ2-1; weak D call: TRBD1 (6 bases). Trimming took 2 bases from V and 2 from J, leaving 10 bases between them. Germline CDR1 MNHEY, CDR2 SVGAGI. The CDR3 sequence is 15 residues long. CDR3 in amino acids: CASSYRDTTYNEQFF. CDR3 in DNA: TGTGCCAGCAGTTACCGGGACACAACCTACAATGAGCAGTTCTTC.

With regard to this clone: At one boundary the junction diverges from the germline segment, which might be a read error. V gene TRBV10-3 combines with J gene TRBJ2-7; D is possibly TRBD2 (5 bases). CDR3 length: 15 residues. Germline CDR1 is ENHRY and CDR2 is SYGVKD. This chain's CDR3 is CASSLGGLTGYEQYF. CDR3 coding DNA: TGTGCCAGCAGTTTAGGCGGACTTACGGGCTACGAGCAGTACTTC.

The genes are TRBV5-1 and TRBJ2-1, with D tentatively TRBD1 (5 bases). The germline V gene has CDR1 SGHRS and CDR2 YFSETQ. The CDR3 extends over 13 amino acids. V lost 0 bases to trimming and J lost 10 bases, with 11 bases between them. CDR3 sequence reads: CASSLGGVREQFF. The CDR3 DNA follows: TGCGCCAGCAGCTTGGGGGGCGTTCGGGAGCAGTTCTTC.

The rearrangement uses TRBV28 and TRBJ1-2; 9 nucleotides line up with TRBD1. V was pared by 1 base and J by 8 bases, with 8 bases of the junction left unmatched. Germline CDR1 is MDHEN and CDR2 is SYDVKM. This CDR3 is built from 15 residues. CDR3 sequence: CASSLSGTGPKGYTF. The DNA of the CDR3 is TGTGCCAGCAGTTTATCGGGGACAGGGCCGAAGGGCTACACCTTC.

The gene calls are TRBV18 and TRBJ2-2; D gene unclear. CDR1 is KGHSH and CDR2 is LQKENI in the germline V gene. The CDR3 spans 15 residues. V gave up 0 bases and J gave up 4 bases, with 9 bases separating them. This CDR3 is CASSPPTFSTGELFF. The CDR3 DNA is TGTGCCAGCTCACCACCGACCTTTTCCACCGGGGAGCTGTTTTTT.

This sequence joins TRBV2 and TRBJ1-5, with 9 bases matching TRBD1. Germline lookup yields CDR1 SNHLY and CDR2 FYNNEI. The CDR3 contains 17 residues. Unmatched junction bases numbered 10, after V lost 7 bases and J lost 0 bases. This chain's CDR3 is CASTGAGTGFSNQPQHF. The CDR3 DNA reads as TGTGCCAGCACCGGGGCGGGGACAGGGTTTAGCAATCAGCCCCAGCATTTT.

The CDR3 loop is CASSPIPDEQFF. Here the CDR3 DNA reads TGTGCCAGCTCACCAATCCCAGATGAGCAGTTCTTC. V and J are TRBV18 and TRBJ2-1; D gene uncertain. CDR1 and CDR2 (germline): KGHSH, LQKENI. Trimming left V 2 bases short and J 8 bases short, with 7 bases between. This CDR3 spans 12 amino acids.

As to this clone: The same CDR3 is also encoded by other DNA sequences in this sample. The chain uses TRBV7-9 and TRBJ2-3; D ambiguous. Germline assignment: CDR1 SEHNR and CDR2 FQNEAQ (reference sequence). V was pared by 1 base and J by 6 bases, with 11 bases between. This CDR3 spans 14 amino acids. This CDR3 reads CASSLVGGGDTQYF. The CDR3 nucleotides are TGTGCCAGCAGCTTAGTCGGCGGTGGGGATACGCAGTATTTT.

The CDR3 nucleotides read TGTGCCAGCAGCCAGTGGGCGAGGGGAGGAGCCGGGGAGCTGTTTTTT. Translation: CASSQWARGGAGELFF. The gene calls are TRBV14 and TRBJ2-2, with TRBD2 as a possible D gene (6 bases). The germline V gene has CDR1 SGHDN and CDR2 FVKESK. V was pared by 3 bases and J by 6 bases, with 17 bases between. There are 16 residues in the CDR3.

This chain links TRBV29-1 with TRBJ1-1; D gene ambiguous. Germline CDR1 and CDR2: SQVTM and ANQGSEA. The CDR3 spans 14 residues. Between the trimmed V and J ends, which lost 5 bases and 2 bases, there was a span of 15 bases. The CDR3 loop reads CSVHNSGHNTEAFF. CDR3 nucleotide sequence: TGCAGCGTTCATAACAGTGGGCATAACACTGAAGCTTTCTTT. Filled out from reference TRBV29-1 and TRBJ1-1, the complete variable domain reads SAVISQKPSRDICQRGTSLTIQCQVDSQVTMMFWYRQQPGQSLTLIATANQGSEATYESGFVIDKFPISRPNLTFSTLTVSNMSPEDSSIYLCSVHNSGHNTEAFFGQGTRLTVV.

The rearrangement joins TRBV10-2 to TRBJ1-3; no clear D. CDR1 is WSHSY and CDR2 is SAAADI in the germline V gene. The ends were cut back, 1 base at V and 0 bases at J, with 4 bases in the middle. The CDR3 sequence is 14 residues long. CDR3 region: CASSEWGSGNTIYF. CDR3 bases: TGCGCCAGCAGTGAGTGGGGCTCTGGAAACACCATATATTTT.

The J gene is TRBJ2-2, the V gene TRBV2; 10 bases are a match to TRBD1. The CDR3 contains 16 residues. V shed 4 bases, J shed 4 bases, and the junction held 6 bases outside the gene matches. Germline V CDR1 and CDR2: SNHLY, FYNNEI. The CDR3 region is CASSVPGQGTTGELFF. CDR3 sequence (DNA): TGTGCCAGCAGTGTCCCGGGACAGGGGACCACCGGGGAGCTGTTTTTT. Variable domain in full (rest from reference TRBV2 and TRBJ2-2): EPEVTQTPSHQVTQMGQEVILRCVPISNHLYFYWYRQILGQKVEFLVSFYNNEISEKSEIFDDQFSVERPDGSNFTLKIRSTKLEDSAMYFCASSVPGQGTTGELFFGEGSRLTVL.

In this sample, this clone turned up once. V and J are TRBV28 and TRBJ2-5; D uncertain. Germline-derived CDR1 and CDR2 are MDHEN and SYDVKM. CDR3 length: 12 residues. V dropped 3 bases and J dropped 3 bases, with 5 bases sitting between them. The CDR3 here is CASSFREETQYF. The CDR3 nucleotides read TGTGCCAGCAGTTTCAGAGAAGAGACCCAGTACTTC.

The count of this clone is one. The CDR3 bases are TGTGCCACCCCGGCAGGGTACGACACCGGGGAGCTGTTTTTT. It yields the protein CATPAGYDTGELFF. This chain links TRBV7-9 with TRBJ2-2, with D possibly being TRBD1 (5 bases). The germline CDR1 and CDR2 sequences are SEHNR and FQNEAQ (reference sequence). CDR3 length: 14 amino acids. V lost 10 bases, J lost 3 bases, and 15 bases lay in between.

The chain links TRBV4-1 to TRBJ2-1; D is perhaps TRBD1 (6 bases). The ends were cut back, 4 bases at V and 7 bases at J, with 20 bases in the middle. Germline V gives CDR1 MGHRA, CDR2 YSYEKL. CDR3 length: 16 amino acids. CDR3 sequence: CASSRLPGTLQNEQFF. CDR3 DNA sequence: TGCGCCAGCAGCCGACTGCCCGGGACATTACAGAATGAGCAGTTCTTC.

Concerning this clone itself: The same CDR3 is also encoded by other DNA sequences in this sample. This sequence joins TRBV5-1 and TRBJ1-1; D uncertain. Germline CDR1 reads SGHRS; CDR2 reads YFSETQ. V dropped 0 bases and J dropped 3 bases, with 9 bases sitting between them. CDR3 length equals 14 residues. CDR3 region: CASSLGLSDTEAFF. In nucleotides, the CDR3 is TGCGCCAGCAGCTTGGGTCTCAGCGACACTGAAGCTTTCTTT.

The chain uses TRBV7-9 and TRBJ2-7; D possibly corresponds to TRBD2 (6 bases). The CDR3 has 15 amino acids. Trimming stripped 2 bases from V and 1 base from J, with 12 bases between. CDR1 SEHNR and CDR2 FQNEAQ come from the germline V gene (reference sequence). The chain's CDR3 is CASSLNAGPSYEQYF. DNA of the CDR3: TGTGCCAGCAGCTTAAACGCGGGGCCTTCCTACGAGCAGTACTTC.

This chain joins TRBV6-6 and TRBJ2-7; tentatively, D is TRBD1 or TRBD2 (6 bases each). The CDR3 runs to 14 residues. The germline CDR1 and CDR2 sequences are MNHNY and SVGAGI (reference sequence). Trimming stripped 6 bases from V and 2 bases from J, with 14 bases between. The CDR3, as DNA: TGTGCCAGCAGGAATGAGGGGGGAGCCTACGAGCAGTACTTC. Its protein product is CASRNEGGAYEQYF.

The rearrangement joins TRBV4-3 to TRBJ1-4; the D is unclear. Germline V gene data show CDR1 as LGHNA and CDR2 as YSLEER. Trimming shortened V by 2 bases and J by 7 bases, and 14 bases separated the two germline ends. CDR3 size: 15 residues. In DNA, the CDR3 is TGCGCCAGCAGCCAAATTCCGGGGATAGGTGAAAAACTGTTTTTT. This translates into CASSQIPGIGEKLFF.